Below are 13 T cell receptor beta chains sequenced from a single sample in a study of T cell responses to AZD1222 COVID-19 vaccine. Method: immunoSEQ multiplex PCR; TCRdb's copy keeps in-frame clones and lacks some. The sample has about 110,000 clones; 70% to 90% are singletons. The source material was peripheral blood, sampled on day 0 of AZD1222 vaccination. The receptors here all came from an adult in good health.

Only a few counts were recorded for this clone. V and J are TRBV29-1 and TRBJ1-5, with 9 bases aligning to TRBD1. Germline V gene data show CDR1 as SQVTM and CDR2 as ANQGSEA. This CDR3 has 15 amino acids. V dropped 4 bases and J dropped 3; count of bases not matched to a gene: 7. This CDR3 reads CSVAAGTGSNQPQHF. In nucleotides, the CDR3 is TGCAGCGTTGCAGCCGGGACAGGGTCCAATCAGCCCCAGCATTTT.

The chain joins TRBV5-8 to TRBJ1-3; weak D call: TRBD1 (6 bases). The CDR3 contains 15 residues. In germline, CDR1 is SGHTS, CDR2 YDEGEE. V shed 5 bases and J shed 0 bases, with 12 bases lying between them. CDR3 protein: CASSFKTGSGNTIYF. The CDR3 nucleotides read TGTGCCAGCAGTTTTAAGACAGGCTCTGGAAACACCATATATTTT.

The CDR3 reads CAISPDRGATEAFF. CDR3 nucleotide sequence: TGTGCCATCAGCCCGGACAGGGGGGCCACTGAAGCTTTCTTT. The chain carries TRBV10-3 and TRBJ1-1, with 10 bases fitting TRBD1. Germline V gives CDR1 ENHRY, CDR2 SYGVKD. V dropped 6 bases and J dropped 4; count of bases not matched to a gene: 5. The CDR3 extends over 14 amino acids.

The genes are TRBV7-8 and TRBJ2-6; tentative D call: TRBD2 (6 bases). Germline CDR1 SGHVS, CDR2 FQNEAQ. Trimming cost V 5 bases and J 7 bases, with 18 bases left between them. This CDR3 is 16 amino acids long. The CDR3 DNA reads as TGTGCCAGCAGCCTCCATTGGAGGGCGTCAGCCAACGTCCTGACTTTC. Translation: CASSLHWRASANVLTF.

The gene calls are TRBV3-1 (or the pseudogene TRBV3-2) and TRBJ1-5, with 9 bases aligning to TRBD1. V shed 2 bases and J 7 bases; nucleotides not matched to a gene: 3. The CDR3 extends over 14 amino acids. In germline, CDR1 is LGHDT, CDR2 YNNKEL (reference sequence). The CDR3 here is CASSQLQGAQPQHF. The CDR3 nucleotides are TGTGCCAGCAGCCAATTACAGGGGGCGCAGCCCCAGCATTTT.

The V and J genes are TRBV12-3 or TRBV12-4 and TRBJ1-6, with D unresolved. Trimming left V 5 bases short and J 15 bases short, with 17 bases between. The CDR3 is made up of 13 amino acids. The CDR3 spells CASSLPGLGLLHF. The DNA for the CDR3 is TGTGCCAGCAGTCTACCGGGGTTAGGGCTCCTCCACTTT.

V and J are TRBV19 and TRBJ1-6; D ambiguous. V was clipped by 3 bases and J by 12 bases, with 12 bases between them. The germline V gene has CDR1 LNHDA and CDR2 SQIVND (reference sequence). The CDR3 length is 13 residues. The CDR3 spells CASSIGQARPLHF. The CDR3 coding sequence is TGTGCCAGTAGTATCGGGCAGGCTAGACCCCTCCACTTT. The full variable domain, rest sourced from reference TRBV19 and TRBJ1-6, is DGGITQSPKYLFRKEGQNVTLSCEQNLNHDAMYWYRQDPGQGLRLIYYSQIVNDFQKGDIAEGYSVSREKKESFPLTVTSAQKNPTAFYLCASSIGQARPLHFGNGTRLTVT.

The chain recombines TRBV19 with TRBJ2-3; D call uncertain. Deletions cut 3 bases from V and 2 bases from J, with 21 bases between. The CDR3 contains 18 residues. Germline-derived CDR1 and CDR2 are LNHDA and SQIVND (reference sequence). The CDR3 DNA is TGTGCCAGTAGTATCACCCTAGGCCCCCCCGAGAACACAGATACGCAGTATTTT. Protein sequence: CASSITLGPPENTDTQYF.

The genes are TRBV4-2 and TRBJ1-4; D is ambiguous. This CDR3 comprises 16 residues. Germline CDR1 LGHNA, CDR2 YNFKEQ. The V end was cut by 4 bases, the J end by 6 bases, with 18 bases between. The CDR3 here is CASSPAVGLDDEKLFF. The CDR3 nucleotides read TGTGCCAGCAGCCCAGCCGTGGGTTTAGATGATGAAAAACTGTTTTTT.

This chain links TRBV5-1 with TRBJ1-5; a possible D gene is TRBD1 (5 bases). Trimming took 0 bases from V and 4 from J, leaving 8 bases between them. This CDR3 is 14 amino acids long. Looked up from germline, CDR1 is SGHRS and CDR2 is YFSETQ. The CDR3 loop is CASSLGGENQPQHF. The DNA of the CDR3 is TGCGCCAGCAGCTTGGGAGGGGAGAATCAGCCCCAGCATTTT.

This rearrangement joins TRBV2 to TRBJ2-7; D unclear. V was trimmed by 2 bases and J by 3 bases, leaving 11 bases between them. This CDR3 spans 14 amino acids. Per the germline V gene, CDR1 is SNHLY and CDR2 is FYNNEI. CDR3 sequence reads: CASSEWGWDYEQYF. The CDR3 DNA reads TGTGCCAGCAGTGAATGGGGTTGGGACTACGAGCAGTACTTC.

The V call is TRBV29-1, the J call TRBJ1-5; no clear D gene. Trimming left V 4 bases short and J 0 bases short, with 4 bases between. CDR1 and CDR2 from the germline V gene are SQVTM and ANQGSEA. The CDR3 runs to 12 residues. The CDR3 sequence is CSVAGSNQPQHF. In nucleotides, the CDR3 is TGCAGCGTTGCAGGTAGCAATCAGCCCCAGCATTTT.

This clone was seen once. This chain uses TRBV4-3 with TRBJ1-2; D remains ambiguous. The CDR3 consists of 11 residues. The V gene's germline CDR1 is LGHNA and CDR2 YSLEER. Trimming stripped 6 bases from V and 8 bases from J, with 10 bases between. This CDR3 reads CASSDAWGYTF. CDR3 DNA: TGCGCCAGCAGTGATGCTTGGGGCTACACCTTC.